This T cell receptor (beta chain) was sequenced during a study of cytomegalovirus exposure and HLA in healthy donors. Study-level information: The platform used for the approximately 120 validation repertoires matched that of the 500 to 850 first-cohort repertoires, a later analysis reported. Overall study findings and caveats: It was confirmed in vitro that three of the CMV-associated chains were specific for CMV antigens. Generally TCR sequences proved uncommon, though certain public TCRs appeared in numerous donors.

Donors came from a validation cohort of over a hundred subjects, distinct from the first 666-subject cohort. Trimming shortened V by 2 bases and J by 8 bases, and 18 bases separated the two germline ends. The CDR3 consists of 15 residues. Some clones are missing from TCRdb's copy, which holds only in-frame ones; the method was immunoSEQ multiplex PCR. The table shows over 100,000 clones, with 89% occurring only once. Of note for this clone: What it recognizes is unknown.

This clonotype was sampled from a woman aged 18 to 35 in good health and CMV-seronegative. Sequencing was performed on PBMCs. The chain recombines TRBV23-1 with TRBJ1-2; weak D call: TRBD1 (6 bases). TRBV23-1 is classed as an ORF, of uncertain function. CDR3 in amino acids: CASSQRGRGRGGYTF. In nucleotides, the CDR3 is TGCGCCAGCAGTCAACGAGGCAGGGGCCGGGGAGGCTACACCTTC.